The source of this T cell receptor (beta chain) is a study of early T cells in non-severe SARS-CoV-2 infection. This clonotype was seen at least ten times. Its specificity is not known. Germline V gene lookup returns CDR1 MNHEY and CDR2 SVGAGI. The CDR3 is 15 residues long. After removal of 2 bases from V and 2 bases from J, the junction contained 2 bases not matched to a gene. One entry per CDR3 protein, called by TCRdb with MiXCR from the 5' RACE reads. This sample has roughly 20,000 distinct CDR3 sequences, with 4% found just once. General study findings and limits: Lookups in VDJdb leaned toward anti-spike CD8 responses and missed private and CD4 specificities.

Sequences were obtained from whole blood. The chain uses TRBV6-5 and TRBJ2-3; 9 bases agree with TRBD1. This sequence originates from an adult who was a healthcare worker with PCR-confirmed SARS-CoV-2 infection or an uninfected control (not recorded which). The chain's CDR3 is CASSYGQGNTDTQYF. In DNA form, the CDR3 reads TGTGCCAGCAGTTACGGACAGGGGAACACAGATACGCAGTATTTT.